This TCR beta chain was recovered during a study of CXCR3-negative and CXCR3-positive naive CD8 T cells. Germline V gene sequence: CDR1 SQVTM, CDR2 ANQGSEA. The CDR3 runs to 12 residues. 5' RACE with UMI labels generated the TRB cDNA libraries. Reanalyzing the 5' RACE reads, TCRdb keeps one entry per CDR3 protein, without DNA. The clone table shows 45,000 to 55,000 distinct CDR3 sequences, with the ten largest holding 15%. The clonotype originates from a human donor in good health. Some clones in this sample may be carry-over from other donors' samples. The chain employs TRBV29-1 and TRBJ1-2. The sequenced sample was memory CD8+ T cells from blood. CDR3 amino acids: CSVDISLHGYTF.